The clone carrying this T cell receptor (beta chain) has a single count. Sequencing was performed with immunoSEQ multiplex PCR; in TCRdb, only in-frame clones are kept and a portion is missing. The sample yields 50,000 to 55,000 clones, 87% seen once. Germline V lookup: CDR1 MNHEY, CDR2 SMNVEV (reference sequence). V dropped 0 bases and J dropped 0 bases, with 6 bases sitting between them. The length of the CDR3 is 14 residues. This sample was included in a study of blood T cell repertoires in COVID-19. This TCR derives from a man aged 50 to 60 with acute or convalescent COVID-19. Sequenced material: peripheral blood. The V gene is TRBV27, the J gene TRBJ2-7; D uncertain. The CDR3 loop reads CASSLSADSYEQYF. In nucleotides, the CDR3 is TGTGCCAGCAGTTTATCGGCAGACTCCTACGAGCAGTACTTC.